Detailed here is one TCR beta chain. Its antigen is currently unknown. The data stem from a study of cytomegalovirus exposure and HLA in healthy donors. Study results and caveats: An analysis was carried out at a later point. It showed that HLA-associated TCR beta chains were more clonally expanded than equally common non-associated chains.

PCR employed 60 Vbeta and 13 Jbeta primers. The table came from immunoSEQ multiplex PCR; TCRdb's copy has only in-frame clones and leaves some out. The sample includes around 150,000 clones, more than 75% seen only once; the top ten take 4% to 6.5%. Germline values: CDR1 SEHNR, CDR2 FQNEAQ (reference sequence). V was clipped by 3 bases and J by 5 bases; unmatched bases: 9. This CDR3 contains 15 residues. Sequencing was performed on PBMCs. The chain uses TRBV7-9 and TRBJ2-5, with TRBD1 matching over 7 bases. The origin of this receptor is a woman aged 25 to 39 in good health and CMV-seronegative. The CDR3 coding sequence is TGTGCCAGCAGCTTGCGACAGGGTCGACGGGAGACCCAGTACTTC. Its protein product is CASSLRQGRRETQYF.